Listed here are 5 T cell receptor beta chains from one sample, sequenced in a study of T cell responses to AZD1222 COVID-19 vaccine. Generated by immunoSEQ multiplex PCR, the TCRdb table keeps only in-frame clones and is missing some. Seen here are 89,000 or so clones, 75% to 95% observed once, and the top ten hold 25% to 30%. The sequencing here drew on peripheral blood, taken 28 days after the second AZD1222 dose. These TCRs come from an adult who received the AZD1222 COVID-19 vaccine.

This chain links TRBV27 with TRBJ1-6; D is ambiguous. Trimming removed 4 bases at V and 4 bases at J, with 8 bases between. Looked up from germline, CDR1 is MNHEY and CDR2 is SMNVEV (reference sequence). The CDR3 consists of 14 residues. The CDR3 loop reads CASSWRGYNSPLHF. The CDR3 DNA sequence: TGTGCCAGCAGTTGGCGCGGTTATAATTCACCCCTCCACTTT.

The chain has TRBV7-9 and TRBJ2-7; unclear D gene. The CDR3 is 17 amino acids. The V end lost 0 bases, the J end lost 0 bases, and 15 bases lay between the germline ends. Germline values: CDR1 SEHNR, CDR2 FQNEAQ (reference sequence). The CDR3 nucleotides are TGTGCCAGCAGCTTAGCGGATTTGGTAACAGTCTCCTACGAGCAGTACTTC. Translation: CASSLADLVTVSYEQYF.

This clone was recorded only once. The rearrangement uses TRBV7-9 and TRBJ1-2; 7 bases agree with TRBD1. Germline lookup yields CDR1 SEHNR and CDR2 FQNEAQ (reference sequence). This CDR3 has 15 amino acids. Trimming cost V 4 bases and J 4 bases; bases outside gene matches: 9. CDR3 DNA: TGTGCCAGCAGCTCCTCGACAGGGATGGGCTATGGCTACACCTTC. Protein product: CASSSSTGMGYGYTF.

This chain links TRBV19 with TRBJ2-6; D may be TRBD1 or TRBD2 (5 bases each). The V and J ends lost 8 bases and 0 bases respectively, with 14 bases between them. Germline V gene lookup returns CDR1 LNHDA and CDR2 SQIVND (reference sequence). The CDR3 contains 16 residues. For the CDR3, the DNA is TGTGCCAGTGACCGGGACGGGGACTCTGGGGCCAACGTCCTGACTTTC. It specifies CASDRDGDSGANVLTF.

This chain joins TRBV3-1 (or the pseudogene TRBV3-2) and TRBJ2-1, with 9 positions matching TRBD2. There are 15 residues in the CDR3. Germline assignment: CDR1 LGHDT and CDR2 YNNKEL (reference sequence). Trimming took 0 bases from V and 6 from J; bases not matched to a gene: 3. The CDR3 sequence is CASSQELAGSNEQFF. CDR3 nucleotide sequence: TGTGCCAGCAGCCAAGAACTAGCGGGCTCCAATGAGCAGTTCTTC.